One T cell receptor beta chain is described in this entry. This entry is derived from a study of blood T cell repertoires in COVID-19. Germline V CDR1 and CDR2: SGHNT, YENEEA. The junction had 7 bases not matched to a gene; V was cut back by 5 bases and J by 4 bases. The CDR3 length is 15 residues. This table comes from immunoSEQ multiplex PCR, and its TCRdb copy is limited to in-frame clones, with some not included. The sample comprises about 260,000 clones, roughly 88% of which are singletons, and 0.95% to 1.5% rests with the top ten. Clinical histories supplied by participants themselves formed the basis of cohort assignment.

Input material: PBMCs or T cells enriched from blood (not recorded which). The chain links TRBV11-3 to TRBJ1-2, with 10 bases matching TRBD1. The clonotype was recovered from a woman in her forties with acute COVID-19. CDR3 sequence (DNA): TGTGCCAGCAGCCCTGGGACAGGGGTCGTCTATGGCTACACCTTC. Protein: CASSPGTGVVYGYTF.